Below, 8 T cell receptor beta chains from the same sample are listed, as sequenced in a study of T cell responses to AZD1222 COVID-19 vaccine. Sequencing was performed with immunoSEQ multiplex PCR; in TCRdb, only in-frame clones are kept and a portion is missing. Among about 140,000 clones, approximately 90% were seen once, and the ten largest hold approximately 1.3%. The sequenced sample was peripheral blood, obtained 28 days after the second AZD1222 dose. The receptors originated from an adult who received the AZD1222 COVID-19 vaccine.

This chain uses TRBV19 with TRBJ1-5; no firm D call. This CDR3 region has 14 residues. V lost 2 bases, J lost 3 bases, and 8 bases lay in between. Looked up from germline, CDR1 is LNHDA and CDR2 is SQIVND (reference sequence). This chain's CDR3 is CASSIMGPNQPQHF. The CDR3 DNA reads as TGTGCCAGTAGTATAATGGGCCCCAATCAGCCCCAGCATTTT.

This clone has more than one count but fewer than ten. The chain couples TRBV4-3 to TRBJ1-2; D is unresolved. Germline V gene lookup returns CDR1 LGHNA and CDR2 YSLEER. The V and J ends lost 4 bases and 3 bases respectively, with 15 bases between them. This CDR3 comprises 15 residues. CDR3 nucleotide sequence: TGCGCCAGCAGCCCGGGTCTGGGGAATGACTATGGCTACACCTTC. It yields the protein CASSPGLGNDYGYTF.

The chain recombines TRBV5-1 with TRBJ1-2; 7 bases line up with TRBD1. CDR1 and CDR2 (germline): SGHRS, YFSETQ. The CDR3 contains 14 residues. Unmatched junction bases numbered 6, after V lost 0 bases and J lost 7 bases. DNA for the CDR3: TGCGCCAGCAGCTTGGGCGAGACAGGGTTTGGCTACACCTTC. Translation gives CASSLGETGFGYTF.

A word on this clone: A junction boundary mismatches the germline segment, possibly from a read error. This chain connects TRBV7-2 to TRBJ1-5; 8 bases are shared with TRBD1. CDR1 and CDR2 (germline): SGHTA, FQGNSA. The length of the CDR3 is 16 residues. Here the CDR3 DNA reads TGTGCCAGCAGCCTAGCCGGGACAGGAAACAATCAGCCCCAGCATTTT. Its protein product is CASSLAGTGNNQPQHF.

V usage is TRBV5-1 and J usage is TRBJ2-7; a possible D gene is TRBD1 (5 bases). Germline V CDR1 and CDR2: SGHRS, YFSETQ. The ends were cut back, 1 base at V and 6 bases at J, with 11 bases in the middle. This CDR3 is 13 amino acids long. CDR3 sequence: CASSLLGLAEQYF. DNA for the CDR3: TGCGCCAGCAGCTTGTTGGGGCTGGCCGAGCAGTACTTC.

This clone was picked up one time. The chain combines TRBV28 with TRBJ2-6; D ambiguous. The CDR3 loop spans 16 amino acids. The V and J ends lost 5 bases and 5 bases respectively, with 16 bases between them. In germline, CDR1 is MDHEN, CDR2 SYDVKM. Here the CDR3 reads CASSRKRRSRANVLTF. The CDR3 coding sequence is TGTGCCAGCAGTAGGAAACGGCGGTCACGGGCCAACGTCCTGACTTTC. Combining the CDR3 with reference TRBV28 and TRBJ2-6 gives the whole variable domain DVKVTQSSRYLVKRTGEKVFLECVQDMDHENMFWYRQDPGLGLRLIYFSYDVKMKEKGDIPEGYSVSREKKERFSLILESASTNQTSMYLCASSRKRRSRANVLTFGAGSRLTVL.

This clone was observed once. CDR3 in amino acids: CASSGREYTF. In nucleotides, the CDR3 is TGTGCCAGCAGCGGAAGGGAGTACACCTTC. The chain is built from TRBV21-1 and TRBJ1-2. TRBV21-1 is given as a pseudogene. This CDR3 is built from 10 residues.

The chain links TRBV2 to TRBJ2-7, with D unclear. The germline V gene has CDR1 SNHLY and CDR2 FYNNEI. V lost 5 bases, J lost 0 bases, and 11 bases lay in between. The CDR3 has 14 amino acids. Here the CDR3 reads CASSLVESSYEQYF. DNA of the CDR3: TGTGCCAGCAGTTTAGTAGAAAGCTCCTACGAGCAGTACTTC.